A selection of T cell receptor beta chains follows, all from one sample in a study of OX40 agonist ivuxolimab in advanced cancers. Data came from immunoSEQ multiplex PCR; TCRdb stores just in-frame clones and leaves some out. Of some 87,000 clones detected, about 89% appear once; the ten largest clones hold 0.43%. The sample consisted of CD4+ or CD8+ T cells sorted from blood, taken in a trial of the OX40 agonist ivuxolimab. These receptor sequences come from an adult with an advanced solid tumor such as melanoma, head and neck, liver or kidney cancer. CDR3s include the opening cysteine and the closing phenylalanine or tryptophan. The D gene is left open where the match is weak. The size of a clone is reported for some rows only, either as once, few or many, or as a class for expanded clones.

v_gene: TRBV13
j_gene: TRBJ1-2
abundance: few
d_gene: NA
CDR3nt: TGTGCCAGCAGCTCCTGGGACACTATCAGCTATGGCTACACCTTC
CDR3aa: CASSSWDTISYGYTF

v_gene: TRBV7-2
j_gene: TRBJ2-7
abundance: NA
d_gene: NA
CDR3nt: TGTGCCAGCAGCTTAGTGGGGGAGGTTGACCTATACGAGCAGTACTTC
CDR3aa: CASSLVGEVDLYEQYF

v_gene: TRBV18
j_gene: TRBJ2-2
abundance: NA
d_gene: TRBD1
CDR3nt: TGTGCCAGCTCACAGGGACAGAGATACGGGGAGCTGTTTTTT
CDR3aa: CASSQGQRYGELFF

v_gene: TRBV7-9
j_gene: TRBJ1-1
abundance: NA
d_gene: NA
CDR3nt: TGTGCCAGCAGCTTACTAGCTTTCTTT
CDR3aa: CASSLLAFF

v_gene: TRBV19
j_gene: TRBJ2-2
abundance: NA
d_gene: NA
CDR3nt: TGTGCCAGCGGACATCTTCAGAACACCGGGGAGCTGTTTTTT
CDR3aa: CASGHLQNTGELFF

v_gene: TRBV11-1
j_gene: TRBJ2-3
abundance: NA
d_gene: NA
CDR3nt: TGTGCCAGCAGCTCCGGAGACGCCTCTAGCACAGATACGCAGTATTTT
CDR3aa: CASSSGDASSTDTQYF

v_gene: TRBV18
j_gene: TRBJ2-1
abundance: NA
d_gene: NA
CDR3nt: TGTGCCAGCTCACCTCTAGCGAAAAGCTCCTACAATGAGCAGTTCTTC
CDR3aa: CASSPLAKSSYNEQFF

v_gene: TRBV6-6
j_gene: TRBJ1-4
abundance: NA
d_gene: NA
CDR3nt: TGTGCCAGCAGTGGGCCCGTGGGGAATGAAAAACTGTTTTTT
CDR3aa: CASSGPVGNEKLFF

v_gene: TRBV7-2
j_gene: TRBJ2-2
abundance: NA
d_gene: TRBD1
CDR3nt: TGTGCCAGCAGCTTACGACAGGGGGACACCGGGGAGCTGTTTTTT
CDR3aa: CASSLRQGDTGELFF

v_gene: TRBV7-2
j_gene: TRBJ2-2
abundance: NA
d_gene: NA
CDR3nt: TGTGCCAGCAGCTTAAGGCCTCAAGCAACCGGGGAGCTGTTTTTT
CDR3aa: CASSLRPQATGELFF

v_gene: TRBV11-2
j_gene: TRBJ1-2
abundance: NA
d_gene: TRBD1
CDR3nt: TGTGCCAGCAGCTCGGACAGGGGGGCTGGCTACACCTTC
CDR3aa: CASSSDRGAGYTF

v_gene: TRBV4-1
j_gene: TRBJ2-4
abundance: once
d_gene: NA
CDR3nt: TGCGCCAGCAGCCAAGAAGGTCTAGTAGCCAAAAACATTCAGTACTTC
CDR3aa: CASSQEGLVAKNIQYF

v_gene: TRBV7-6
j_gene: TRBJ2-7
abundance: NA
d_gene: NA
CDR3nt: TGTGCCAGCAGCTTAGATAGCATCTACGAGCAGTACTTC
CDR3aa: CASSLDSIYEQYF

v_gene: TRBV11-3
j_gene: TRBJ2-3
abundance: NA
d_gene: NA
CDR3nt: TGTGCCAGCACTGTAGGGGTCCTAGCGAGCAATACGCAGTATTTT
CDR3aa: CASTVGVLASNTQYF

v_gene: TRBV6-1
j_gene: TRBJ1-2
abundance: NA
d_gene: NA
CDR3nt: TGTGCCAGCAGTGAAGGGGGGGGGAGGCTAGCTAACTATGGCTACACCTTC
CDR3aa: CASSEGGGRLANYGYTF

v_gene: TRBV2
j_gene: TRBJ2-2
abundance: NA
d_gene: TRBD2
CDR3nt: TGTGCCAGCAGGCGGGAGAGCACCGGGGAGCTGTTTTTT
CDR3aa: CASRRESTGELFF

v_gene: TRBV5-1
j_gene: TRBJ2-3
abundance: NA
d_gene: NA
CDR3nt: TGCGCCAGCAGCTTGGGGACGCTGAGCACAGATACGCAGTATTTT
CDR3aa: CASSLGTLSTDTQYF

v_gene: TRBV28
j_gene: TRBJ1-1
abundance: NA
d_gene: NA
CDR3nt: TGTGCCAGCACGGCGAACACTGAAGCTTTCTTT
CDR3aa: CASTANTEAFF

v_gene: TRBV19
j_gene: TRBJ1-2
abundance: NA
d_gene: NA
CDR3nt: TGTGCCAGTAGTATGGGCCATACTAACTATGGCTACACCTTC
CDR3aa: CASSMGHTNYGYTF

v_gene: TRBV11-2
j_gene: TRBJ1-1
abundance: NA
d_gene: TRBD1
CDR3nt: TGTGCCAGCAGCTCCAACAGGGGACGGCCTGAAGCTTTCTTT
CDR3aa: CASSSNRGRPEAFF

v_gene: TRBV28
j_gene: TRBJ1-1
abundance: NA
d_gene: NA
CDR3nt: TGTGCCAGCCGGGGGAACACTGAAGCTTTCTTT
CDR3aa: CASRGNTEAFF

v_gene: TRBV5-1
j_gene: TRBJ2-3
abundance: NA
d_gene: NA
CDR3nt: TGCGCCAGCAGCTCCAGGACCTATTTTACAGATACGCAGTATTTT
CDR3aa: CASSSRTYFTDTQYF

v_gene: TRBV6-6
j_gene: TRBJ2-3
abundance: NA
d_gene: NA
CDR3nt: TGTGCCAGCAGTTACAGGACAAGTGGGGATACGCAGTATTTT
CDR3aa: CASSYRTSGDTQYF

v_gene: TRBV11-3
j_gene: TRBJ2-7
abundance: once
d_gene: NA
CDR3nt: TGTGCCAGCAGCCTAAGGACAGCATCCTACGAGCAGTACTTC
CDR3aa: CASSLRTASYEQYF

v_gene: TRBV5-8
j_gene: TRBJ1-5
abundance: NA
d_gene: TRBD1
CDR3nt: TGTGCCAGCAGCTTGCCACAGGGGGCCCGCATCAATCAGCCCCAGCATTTT
CDR3aa: CASSLPQGARINQPQHF

v_gene: TRBV9
j_gene: TRBJ2-7
abundance: NA
d_gene: TRBD1
CDR3nt: TGTGCCAGCAGCGCGACAGGGGAAGCCTACGAGCAGTACTTC
CDR3aa: CASSATGEAYEQYF

v_gene: TRBV28
j_gene: TRBJ2-7
abundance: NA
d_gene: NA
CDR3nt: TGTGCCAGCAGTTTAGGCACTATCTACGAGCAGTACTTC
CDR3aa: CASSLGTIYEQYF

v_gene: TRBV5-1
j_gene: TRBJ2-3
abundance: NA
d_gene: TRBD2
CDR3nt: TGCGCCAGCCGGGCTAGCGGGAGCACAGATACGCAGTATTTT
CDR3aa: CASRASGSTDTQYF

v_gene: TRBV27
j_gene: TRBJ2-3
abundance: NA
d_gene: NA
CDR3nt: TGTGCCAGCAGTTTATCAACAGATACGCAGTATTTT
CDR3aa: CASSLSTDTQYF

v_gene: TRBV5-1
j_gene: TRBJ2-5
abundance: NA
d_gene: NA
CDR3nt: TGCGCCAGCAGCGTCGGACAGCCAGGGGAGACCCAGTACTTC
CDR3aa: CASSVGQPGETQYF

v_gene: TRBV2
j_gene: TRBJ2-2
abundance: NA
d_gene: TRBD1
CDR3nt: TGTGCCAGCATGGGGGACAGCAACACCGGGGAGCTGTTTTTT
CDR3aa: CASMGDSNTGELFF

v_gene: TRBV6-5
j_gene: TRBJ1-1
abundance: few
d_gene: NA
CDR3nt: TGTGCCAACCTAGGGGCGAACACTGAAGCTTTCTTT
CDR3aa: CANLGANTEAFF

v_gene: TRBV7-2
j_gene: TRBJ2-5
abundance: NA
d_gene: TRBD2
CDR3nt: TGTGCCAGCAGCTTCTTCGTCATAGCGGGAGGGCCAGAGACCCAGTACTTC
CDR3aa: CASSFFVIAGGPETQYF

v_gene: TRBV7-9
j_gene: TRBJ1-2
abundance: NA
d_gene: TRBD1
CDR3nt: TGTGCCAGCAGCACGGAAAGGGGGCCACTCTATGGCTACACCTTC
CDR3aa: CASSTERGPLYGYTF

v_gene: TRBV7-2
j_gene: TRBJ2-3
abundance: NA
d_gene: TRBD1
CDR3nt: TGTGCCAGCGAGACAGGGGTCCGCACAGATACGCAGTATTTT
CDR3aa: CASETGVRTDTQYF

v_gene: TRBV19
j_gene: TRBJ1-5
abundance: NA
d_gene: NA
CDR3nt: TGTGCCAGTAGTCGGGGACGGGACGGGTTGCAGCCCCAGCATTTT
CDR3aa: CASSRGRDGLQPQHF

v_gene: TRBV16
j_gene: TRBJ1-5
abundance: NA
d_gene: TRBD1
CDR3nt: TGTGCCAGCAGCTCCCGGGACAGTGGGACCCAGCATTTT
CDR3aa: CASSSRDSGTQHF

v_gene: TRBV5-5
j_gene: TRBJ1-2
abundance: NA
d_gene: TRBD1
CDR3nt: TGTGCCAGCAGCGGAACAGGGGGCCGATCCTATGGCTACACCTTC
CDR3aa: CASSGTGGRSYGYTF

v_gene: TRBV5-1
j_gene: TRBJ1-2
abundance: NA
d_gene: TRBD1
CDR3nt: TGCGCCAGCAGCCTAGACAGGGTGGATGGCTACACCTTC
CDR3aa: CASSLDRVDGYTF

v_gene: TRBV7-3
j_gene: TRBJ2-3
abundance: NA
d_gene: TRBD2
CDR3nt: TGTGCCAGCAGCTCTGCGGGGGGTCGAACAGATACGCAGTATTTT
CDR3aa: CASSSAGGRTDTQYF

v_gene: TRBV5-6
j_gene: TRBJ1-2
abundance: NA
d_gene: NA
CDR3nt: TGTGCCAGCACCCCCCCGGGCCAGCAAGTATATAACTATGGCTACACCTTC
CDR3aa: CASTPPGQQVYNYGYTF

v_gene: TRBV7-2
j_gene: TRBJ2-5
abundance: NA
d_gene: NA
CDR3nt: TGTGCCAGCAGCTTAGCGGGGGGGCATAACCAAGAGACCCAGTACTTC
CDR3aa: CASSLAGGHNQETQYF

v_gene: TRBV30
j_gene: TRBJ1-1
abundance: NA
d_gene: NA
CDR3nt: TGTGCCTGGACCCAGCTAGGACAGACCCAAAACACTGAAGCTTTCTTT
CDR3aa: CAWTQLGQTQNTEAFF

v_gene: TRBV30
j_gene: TRBJ2-3
abundance: NA
d_gene: NA
CDR3nt: TGTGCCTGGAGTGTATCAGGAGGAGATACGCAGTATTTT
CDR3aa: CAWSVSGGDTQYF

v_gene: TRBV2
j_gene: TRBJ2-5
abundance: NA
d_gene: NA
CDR3nt: TGTGCCAGCGCGCTCCAAGAGACCCAGTACTTC
CDR3aa: CASALQETQYF

v_gene: TRBV10-1
j_gene: TRBJ2-7
abundance: NA
d_gene: NA
CDR3nt: TGCGCCAGCAGCCGCGGAGGGGGATGGGAGCAGTACTTC
CDR3aa: CASSRGGGWEQYF

v_gene: TRBV10-3
j_gene: TRBJ2-1
abundance: NA
d_gene: TRBD2
CDR3nt: TGTGCCATCAGTAGAGCGGGAGATTACAATGAGCAGTTCTTC
CDR3aa: CAISRAGDYNEQFF

v_gene: TRBV5-1
j_gene: TRBJ2-7
abundance: NA
d_gene: NA
CDR3nt: TGCGCCAGCAGCTTGGACCGGGTCTACGAGCAGTACTTC
CDR3aa: CASSLDRVYEQYF

v_gene: TRBV28
j_gene: TRBJ1-1
abundance: NA
d_gene: TRBD1
CDR3nt: TGTGCCAGCAGCACCGTAACAGGGGGCACTGAAGCTTTCTTT
CDR3aa: CASSTVTGGTEAFF

v_gene: TRBV5-1
j_gene: TRBJ2-7
abundance: NA
d_gene: NA
CDR3nt: TGCGCCAGCAGCTTGGCCCTTACCGACAGGTTTGTGGGGGAGCAGTACTTC
CDR3aa: CASSLALTDRFVGEQYF

v_gene: TRBV18
j_gene: TRBJ2-3
abundance: NA
d_gene: NA
CDR3nt: TGTGCCAGCTCACCTGTCCTAGCTTCAGATACGCAGTATTTT
CDR3aa: CASSPVLASDTQYF

v_gene: TRBV5-1
j_gene: TRBJ2-2
abundance: NA
d_gene: TRBD1
CDR3nt: TGCGCCAGCAGCTTGGTTAGCACAGGGGGCACCGGGGAGCTGTTTTTT
CDR3aa: CASSLVSTGGTGELFF

v_gene: TRBV5-6
j_gene: TRBJ2-7
abundance: NA
d_gene: TRBD1
CDR3nt: TGTGCCAGCAGCCCGACAGGGCGCTACGAGCAGTACTTC
CDR3aa: CASSPTGRYEQYF

v_gene: TRBV28
j_gene: TRBJ1-5
abundance: NA
d_gene: NA
CDR3nt: TGTGCCAGCATATCCGGGTCTCAGCCCCAGCATTTT
CDR3aa: CASISGSQPQHF

v_gene: TRBV9
j_gene: TRBJ2-3
abundance: NA
d_gene: NA
CDR3nt: TGTGCCAGCAGCCCCCGTGGGACTGAGGTAGATACGCAGTATTTT
CDR3aa: CASSPRGTEVDTQYF

v_gene: TRBV11-1
j_gene: TRBJ2-7
abundance: NA
d_gene: TRBD2
CDR3nt: TGTGCCAGCAGCCCGCTAGCGGGGGGGCACGAGCAGTACTTC
CDR3aa: CASSPLAGGHEQYF

v_gene: TRBV11-3
j_gene: TRBJ1-1
abundance: NA
d_gene: TRBD1
CDR3nt: TGTGCCAGCAGCCTCCGAGACAGGGTAACGGCTTTCTTT
CDR3aa: CASSLRDRVTAFF

v_gene: TRBV14
j_gene: TRBJ2-3
abundance: NA
d_gene: TRBD2
CDR3nt: TGTGCCAGCAGCCGACTCTCTAGCGGGAGAGGGGATACGCAGTATTTT
CDR3aa: CASSRLSSGRGDTQYF

v_gene: TRBV6-1
j_gene: TRBJ1-2
abundance: NA
d_gene: NA
CDR3nt: TGTGCCAGCAGTCTCCCCGGGACGCAGGAAGGCTACACCTTC
CDR3aa: CASSLPGTQEGYTF

v_gene: TRBV28
j_gene: TRBJ1-6
abundance: NA
d_gene: NA
CDR3nt: TGTGCCAGCAGTTTATCGCGGGGTATATTTTCACCCCTCCACTTT
CDR3aa: CASSLSRGIFSPLHF